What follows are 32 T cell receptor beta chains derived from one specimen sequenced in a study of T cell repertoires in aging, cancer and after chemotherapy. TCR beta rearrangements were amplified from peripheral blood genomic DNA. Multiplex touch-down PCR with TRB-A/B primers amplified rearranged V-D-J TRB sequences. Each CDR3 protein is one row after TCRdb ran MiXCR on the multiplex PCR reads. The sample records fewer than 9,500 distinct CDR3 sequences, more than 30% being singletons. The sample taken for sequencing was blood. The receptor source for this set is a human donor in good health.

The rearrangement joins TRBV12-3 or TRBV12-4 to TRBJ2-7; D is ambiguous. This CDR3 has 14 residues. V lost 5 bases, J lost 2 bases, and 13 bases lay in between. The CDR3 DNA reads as TGTGCCAGCAGTCATGGACGGAAAACCTACGAGCAGTACGTC. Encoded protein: CASSHGRKTYEQYV.

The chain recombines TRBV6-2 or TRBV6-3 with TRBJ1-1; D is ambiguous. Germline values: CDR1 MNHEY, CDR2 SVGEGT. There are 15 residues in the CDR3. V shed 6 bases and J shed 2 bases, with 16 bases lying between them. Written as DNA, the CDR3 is TGTGCCAGCAGCCGTCCGGGCCGGTTAAACACTGAAGCTTTCTTT. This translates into CASSRPGRLNTEAFF.

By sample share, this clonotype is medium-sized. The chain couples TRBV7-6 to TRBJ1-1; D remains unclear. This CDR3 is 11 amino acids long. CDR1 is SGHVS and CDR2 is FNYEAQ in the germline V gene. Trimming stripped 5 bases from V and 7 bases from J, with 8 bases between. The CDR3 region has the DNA TGTGCCAGCAGCCCGAGCATTGAAGCTTTCTTT. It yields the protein CASSPSIEAFF.

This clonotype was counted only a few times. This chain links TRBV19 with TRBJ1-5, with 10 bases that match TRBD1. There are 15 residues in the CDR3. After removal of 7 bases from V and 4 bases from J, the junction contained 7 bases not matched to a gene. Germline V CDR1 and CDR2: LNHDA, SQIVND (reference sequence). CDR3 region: CASKVPDRGNQPQHF. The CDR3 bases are TGTGCCAGTAAGGTCCCGGACAGGGGGAATCAGCCCCAGCATTTT.

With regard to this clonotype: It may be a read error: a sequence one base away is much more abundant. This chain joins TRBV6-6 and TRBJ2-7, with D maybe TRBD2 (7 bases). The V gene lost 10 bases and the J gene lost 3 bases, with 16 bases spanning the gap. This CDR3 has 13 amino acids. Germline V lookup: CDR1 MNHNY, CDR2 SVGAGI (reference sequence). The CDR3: CATRGGHHYEQYV. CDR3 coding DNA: TGTGCCACCAGGGGAGGGCACCACTACGAGCAGTACGTC.

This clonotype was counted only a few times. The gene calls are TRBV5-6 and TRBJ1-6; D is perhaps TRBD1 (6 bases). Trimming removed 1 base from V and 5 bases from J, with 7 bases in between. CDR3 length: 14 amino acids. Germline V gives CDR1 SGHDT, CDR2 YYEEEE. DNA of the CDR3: TGTGCCAGCAGCTTGCCAGGGGATAATTCACCCCTCCACTTT. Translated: CASSLPGDNSPLHF.

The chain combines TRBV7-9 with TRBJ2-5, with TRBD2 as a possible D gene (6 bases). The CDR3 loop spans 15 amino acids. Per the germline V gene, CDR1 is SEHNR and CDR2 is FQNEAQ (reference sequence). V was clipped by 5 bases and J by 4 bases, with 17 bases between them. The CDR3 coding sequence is TGTGCCAGCAGCCGGGGGTCTGGTCGATTAGAGACCCAGTACTTC. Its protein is CASSRGSGRLETQYF.

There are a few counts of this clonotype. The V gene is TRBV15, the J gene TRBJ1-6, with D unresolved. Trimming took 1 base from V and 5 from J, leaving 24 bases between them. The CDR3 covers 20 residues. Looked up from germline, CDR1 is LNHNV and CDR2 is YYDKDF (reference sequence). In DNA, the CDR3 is TGTGCCACCAGCAGAGGCCCCATTCGAACCTACCAAACTAATAATTCACCCCTCCACTTT. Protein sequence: CATSRGPIRTYQTNNSPLHF. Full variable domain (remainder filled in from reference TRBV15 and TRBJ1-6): DAMVIQNPRYQVTQFGKPVTLSCSQTLNHNVMYWYQQKSSQAPKLLFHYYDKDFNNEADTPDNFQSRRPNTSFCFLDIRSPGLGDTAMYLCATSRGPIRTYQTNNSPLHFGNGTRLTVT.

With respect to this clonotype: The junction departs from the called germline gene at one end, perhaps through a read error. The CDR3 loop is CASSQERIFDYGYTF. In DNA form, the CDR3 reads TGCGCCAGCAGCCAAGAGAGGATTTTTGACTATGGCTACACCTTC. The chain links TRBV4-2 to TRBJ1-2; D uncertain. From germline, CDR1 is LGHNA and CDR2 YNFKEQ. This CDR3 has 15 residues.

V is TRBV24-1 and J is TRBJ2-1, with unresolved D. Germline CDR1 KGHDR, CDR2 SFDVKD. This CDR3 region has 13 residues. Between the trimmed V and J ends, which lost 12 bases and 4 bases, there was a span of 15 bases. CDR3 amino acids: CAAPSSGYNEQFF. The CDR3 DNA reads TGTGCCGCCCCTAGTTCCGGATACAATGAGCAGTTCTTC.

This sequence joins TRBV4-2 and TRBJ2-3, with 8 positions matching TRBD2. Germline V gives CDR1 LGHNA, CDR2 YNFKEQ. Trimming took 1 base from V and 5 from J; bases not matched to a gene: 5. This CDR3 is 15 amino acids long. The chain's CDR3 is CASSQGRGEIDTQYF. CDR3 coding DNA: TGTGCCAGCAGCCAAGGGCGGGGGGAGATAGATACGCAGTATTTT.

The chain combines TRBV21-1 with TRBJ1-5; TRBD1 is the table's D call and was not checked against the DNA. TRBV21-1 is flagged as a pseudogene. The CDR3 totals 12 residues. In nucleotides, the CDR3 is TGTGCCAGCAGGGGACCGGGGCAGCCCCAGCATTTT. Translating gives CASRGPGQPQHF.

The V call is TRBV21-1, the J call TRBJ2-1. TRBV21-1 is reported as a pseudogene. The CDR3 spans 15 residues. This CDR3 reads CASSKRGGSYNEQFF. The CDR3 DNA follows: TGTGCCAGCAGCAAGCGGGGGGGCTCCTACAATGAGCAGTTCTTC.

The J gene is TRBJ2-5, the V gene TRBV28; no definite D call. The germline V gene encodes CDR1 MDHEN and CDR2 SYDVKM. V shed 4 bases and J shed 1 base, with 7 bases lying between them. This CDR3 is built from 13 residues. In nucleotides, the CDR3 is TGTGCCAGCAGTTCTCCTGCCCAAGAGACCCAGTACTTC. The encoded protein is CASSSPAQETQYF.

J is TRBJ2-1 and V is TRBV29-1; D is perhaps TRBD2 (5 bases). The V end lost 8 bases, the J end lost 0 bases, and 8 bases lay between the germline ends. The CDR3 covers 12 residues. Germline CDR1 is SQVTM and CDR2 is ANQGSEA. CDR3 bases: TGCAGCCTTGGGAGCTCCTACAATGAGCAGTTCTTC. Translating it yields CSLGSSYNEQFF.

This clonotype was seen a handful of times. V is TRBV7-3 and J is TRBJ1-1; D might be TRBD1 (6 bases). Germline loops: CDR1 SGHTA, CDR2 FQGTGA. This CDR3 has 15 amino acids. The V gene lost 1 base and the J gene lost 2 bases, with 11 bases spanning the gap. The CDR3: CASSLIGTPNTEAFF. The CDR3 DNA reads TGTGCCAGCAGCTTAATAGGGACACCCAACACTGAAGCTTTCTTT. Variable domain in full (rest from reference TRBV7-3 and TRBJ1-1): GAGVSQTPSNKVTEKGKYVELRCDPISGHTALYWYRQSLGQGPEFLIYFQGTGAADDSGLPNDRFFAVRPEGSVSTLKIQRTERGDSAVYLCASSLIGTPNTEAFFGQGTRLTVV.

CDR3 protein: CASSFRETQYF. CDR3 coding DNA: TGTGCCAGCAGTTTCAGGGAGACCCAGTACTTC. This chain connects TRBV28 to TRBJ2-5; no firm D call. CDR1 is MDHEN, CDR2 SYDVKM, per germline. V was pared by 3 bases and J by 5 bases, with 4 bases between. The CDR3 sequence is 11 residues long.

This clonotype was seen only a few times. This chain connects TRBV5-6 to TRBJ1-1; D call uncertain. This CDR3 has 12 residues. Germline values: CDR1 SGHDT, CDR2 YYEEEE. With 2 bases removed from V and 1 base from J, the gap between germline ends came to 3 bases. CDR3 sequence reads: CASSFWNTEAFF. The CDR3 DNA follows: TGTGCCAGCAGCTTCTGGAACACTGAAGCTTTCTTT.

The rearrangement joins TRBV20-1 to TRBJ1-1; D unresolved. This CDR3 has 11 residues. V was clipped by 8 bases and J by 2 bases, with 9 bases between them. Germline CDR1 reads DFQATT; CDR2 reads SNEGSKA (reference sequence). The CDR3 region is CSPHGNTEAFF. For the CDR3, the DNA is TGCAGTCCCCACGGAAACACTGAAGCTTTCTTT.

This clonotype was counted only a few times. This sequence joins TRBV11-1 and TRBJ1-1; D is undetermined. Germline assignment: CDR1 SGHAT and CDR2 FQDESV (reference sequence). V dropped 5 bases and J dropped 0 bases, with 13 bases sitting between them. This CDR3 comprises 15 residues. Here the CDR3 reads CASSPKQRLNTEAFF. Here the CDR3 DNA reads TGTGCCAGCAGCCCCAAACAGAGGTTGAACACTGAAGCTTTCTTT. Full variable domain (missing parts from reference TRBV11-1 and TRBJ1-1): EAEVAQSPRYKITEKSQAVAFWCDPISGHATLYWYRQILGQGPELLVQFQDESVVDDSQLPKDRFSAERLKGVDSTLKIQPAELGDSAMYLCASSPKQRLNTEAFFGQGTRLTVV.

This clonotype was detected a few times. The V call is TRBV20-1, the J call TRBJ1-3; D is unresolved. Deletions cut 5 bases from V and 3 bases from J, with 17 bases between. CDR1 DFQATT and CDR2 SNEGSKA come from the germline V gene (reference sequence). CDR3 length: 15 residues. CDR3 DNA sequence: TGCAGTGCTTCTCCTCAAGCAAGGGTTGGAAACACCATATATTTT. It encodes CSASPQARVGNTIYF.

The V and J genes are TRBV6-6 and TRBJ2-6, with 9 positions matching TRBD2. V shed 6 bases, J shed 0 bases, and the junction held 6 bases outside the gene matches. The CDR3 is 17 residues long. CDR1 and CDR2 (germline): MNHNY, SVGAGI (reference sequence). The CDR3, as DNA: TGTGCCAGCAGGCAGCGGGGGGCATACTCTGGGGCCAACGTCCTGACTTTC. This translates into CASRQRGAYSGANVLTF.

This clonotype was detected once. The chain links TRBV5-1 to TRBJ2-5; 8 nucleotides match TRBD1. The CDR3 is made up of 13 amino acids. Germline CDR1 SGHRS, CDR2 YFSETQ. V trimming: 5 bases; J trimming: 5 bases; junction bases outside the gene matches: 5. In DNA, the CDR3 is TGCGCCAGCAGGTCACAGGGGGGCGAGACCCAGTACTTC. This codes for CASRSQGGETQYF.

The CDR3 nucleotides read TGTGCGGGTGGTCCCCTTTCCGCCTACGAGCAGTACTTC. It is translated as CAGGPLSAYEQYF. The chain has TRBV7-6 and TRBJ2-7; no reliable D call. Germline CDR1 reads SGHVS; CDR2 reads FNYEAQ. CDR3 length: 13 residues.

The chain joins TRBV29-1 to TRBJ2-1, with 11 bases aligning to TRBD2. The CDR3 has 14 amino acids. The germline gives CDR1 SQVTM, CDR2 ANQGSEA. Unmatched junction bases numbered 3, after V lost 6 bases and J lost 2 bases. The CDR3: CSVPGLAAYNEQFF. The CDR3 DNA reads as TGCAGCGTCCCGGGACTAGCGGCCTACAATGAGCAGTTCTTC.

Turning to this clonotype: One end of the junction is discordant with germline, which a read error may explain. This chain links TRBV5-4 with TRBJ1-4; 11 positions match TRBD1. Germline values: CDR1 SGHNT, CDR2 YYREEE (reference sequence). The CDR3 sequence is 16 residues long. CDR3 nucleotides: TGTGCCGGCAGCCGGGACAGGGGGGCGGCTAATGAAAAACTGTTTTTT. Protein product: CAGSRDRGAANEKLFF.

CDR3: CASSSRDRGENSPLHF. In nucleotides, the CDR3 is TGTGCCAGCAGCTCCCGGGACAGGGGAGAGAATTCACCCCTCCACTTT. This sequence joins TRBV5-4 and TRBJ1-6, with 10 bases identical to TRBD1. The J segment lost 7 bases and the V segment lost 3 bases, leaving 7 bases of the junction unmatched. The CDR3 spans 16 residues. The germline V gene encodes CDR1 SGHNT and CDR2 YYREEE (reference sequence).

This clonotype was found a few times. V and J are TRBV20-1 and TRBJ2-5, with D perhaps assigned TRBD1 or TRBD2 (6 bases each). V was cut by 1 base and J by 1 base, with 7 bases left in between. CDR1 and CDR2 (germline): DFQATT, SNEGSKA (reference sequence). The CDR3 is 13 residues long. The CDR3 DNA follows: TGCAGTGCTAGAGGGGGGGCCCAAGAGACCCAGTACTTC. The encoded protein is CSARGGAQETQYF.

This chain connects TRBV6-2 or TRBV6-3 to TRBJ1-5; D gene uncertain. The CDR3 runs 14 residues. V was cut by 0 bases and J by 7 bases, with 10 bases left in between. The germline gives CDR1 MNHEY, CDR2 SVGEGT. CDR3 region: CASSYSYGYQPQHF. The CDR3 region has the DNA TGTGCCAGCAGTTACTCCTACGGGTACCAGCCCCAGCATTTT.

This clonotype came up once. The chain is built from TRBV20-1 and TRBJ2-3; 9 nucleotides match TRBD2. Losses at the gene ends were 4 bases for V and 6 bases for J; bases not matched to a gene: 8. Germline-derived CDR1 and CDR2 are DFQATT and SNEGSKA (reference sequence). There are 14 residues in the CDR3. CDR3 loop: CSANGGGASDTQYF. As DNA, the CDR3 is TGCAGTGCTAACGGCGGGGGGGCTTCGGATACGCAGTATTTT.

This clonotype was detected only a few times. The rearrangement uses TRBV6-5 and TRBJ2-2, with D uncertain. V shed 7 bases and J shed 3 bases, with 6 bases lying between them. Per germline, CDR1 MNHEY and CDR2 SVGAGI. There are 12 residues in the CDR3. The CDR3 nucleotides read TGTGCCAGCACCGCGGACACCGGGGAGCTGTTTTTT. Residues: CASTADTGELFF.

The CDR3 spells CASSLGGVHQPQHF. CDR3 bases: TGTGCCAGCAGCTTAGGGGGTGTGCATCAGCCCCAGCATTTT. The rearrangement links TRBV7-9 to TRBJ1-5; D unresolved. This CDR3 is built from 14 residues. Germline loops: CDR1 SEHNR, CDR2 FQNEAQ (reference sequence). V gave up 1 base and J gave up 5 bases, with 9 bases separating them. Drawing the rest from reference TRBV7-9 and TRBJ1-5, the complete variable domain is DTGVSQNPRHKITKRGQNVTFRCDPISEHNRLYWYRQTLGQGPEFLTYFQNEAQLEKSRLLSDRFSAERPKGSFSTLEIQRTEQGDSAMYLCASSLGGVHQPQHFGDGTRLSIL.